Sequencing of this TCR beta chain was carried out in a study of blood T cell repertoires in COVID-19. On the study more broadly: COVID-19 samples collected from the United States, Italy and Spain covered acute and convalescent phases. The analysed material was cDNA or gDNA that came from T cells, B-cell-depleted T cells, or PBMCs.

Trimming cost V 1 base and J 4 bases, with 2 bases left between them. The CDR3 consists of 11 residues. CDR1 is LGHDT, CDR2 YNNKEL, per germline (reference sequence). Here immunoSEQ multiplex PCR was the method, and the copy in TCRdb shows in-frame clones only, minus some. Of some 120,000 clones in the sample, about 83% were seen once. V and J are TRBV3-1 (or the pseudogene TRBV3-2) and TRBJ2-7, with D unclear. The receptor's source is a man older than 75 with active or convalescent COVID-19. Sequencing input: peripheral blood. The CDR3 sequence: CASSQAYEQYF. CDR3 DNA: TGTGCCAGCAGCCAAGCTTACGAGCAGTACTTC.